These 10 T cell receptor beta chains share one sample of origin, sequenced in a study of T cell responses to AZD1222 COVID-19 vaccine. Libraries were prepared by immunoSEQ multiplex PCR; TCRdb keeps only in-frame clonotypes and omits some of them. The table has 100,000 or so clones, 89% seen once; the top ten hold roughly 45%. Specimen: peripheral blood, collected 28 days after the second AZD1222 dose. All receptors come from an adult who received the AZD1222 COVID-19 vaccine.

The rearrangement joins TRBV5-1 to TRBJ2-7; 7 positions agree with TRBD2. The CDR3 spans 15 residues. Looked up from germline, CDR1 is SGHRS and CDR2 is YFSETQ. V lost 3 bases and J lost 5; bases outside the gene matches: 11. CDR3 sequence (DNA): TGCGCCAGCAGCTGGGGATGGGAGGGCCTCCACGAGCAGTACTTC. This encodes CASSWGWEGLHEQYF.

The chain recombines TRBV5-1 with TRBJ2-7; D is ambiguous. The germline V and J ends were trimmed by 0 bases and 2 bases, with 9 bases remaining between them. CDR1 is SGHRS, CDR2 YFSETQ, per germline. The length of the CDR3 is 14 residues. The CDR3 here is CASSLVVSPYEQYF. DNA for the CDR3: TGCGCCAGCAGCTTGGTCGTAAGCCCCTACGAGCAGTACTTC.

This chain joins TRBV9 and TRBJ1-5, with D perhaps matching TRBD1 (5 bases). Trimming cost V 0 bases and J 2 bases, with 9 bases left between them. In germline, CDR1 is SGDLS, CDR2 YYNGEE. The length of the CDR3 is 15 residues. The CDR3 sequence is CASSVGGGGNQPQHF. CDR3 nucleotides: TGTGCCAGCAGCGTAGGTGGGGGGGGCAATCAGCCCCAGCATTTT.

This clone was observed once. The J gene is TRBJ2-1, the V gene TRBV3-1 (or the pseudogene TRBV3-2); D is ambiguous. The CDR3 has 14 amino acids. The germline V gene has CDR1 LGHDT and CDR2 YNNKEL (reference sequence). Trimming took off 5 bases at V and 6 bases at J, with 14 bases between the two ends. As DNA, the CDR3 is TGTGCCAGCAGCTCGCGGATCCGGACCAATGAGCAGTTCTTC. This sequence encodes CASSSRIRTNEQFF.

The J gene is TRBJ2-7, the V gene TRBV14; perhaps TRBD2 as D (6 bases). This CDR3 contains 17 residues. Trimming removed 0 bases from V and 2 bases from J, with 17 bases in between. Germline V gene lookup returns CDR1 SGHDN and CDR2 FVKESK. CDR3 in DNA: TGTGCCAGCAGCCAAGATAAACGGCGGGGCTCGGCCTACGAGCAGTACTTC. This encodes CASSQDKRRGSAYEQYF.

The V call is TRBV6-6, the J call TRBJ1-6; D not resolved. Germline values: CDR1 MNHNY, CDR2 SVGAGI (reference sequence). The CDR3 runs 15 residues. Trimming took off 2 bases at V and 3 bases at J, with 8 bases between the two ends. The CDR3 protein is CASSYGEDYNSPLHF. The CDR3 nucleotides read TGTGCCAGCAGTTACGGGGAGGACTATAATTCACCCCTCCACTTT.

V usage is TRBV10-2 and J usage is TRBJ2-2, with D perhaps matching TRBD2 (6 bases). The CDR3 runs to 12 residues. Trimming stripped 3 bases from V and 8 bases from J, with 7 bases between. Germline V gene sequence: CDR1 WSHSY, CDR2 SAAADI. As DNA, the CDR3 is TGCGCCAGCAGTGATCGGGGGGGGGAGCTGTTTTTT. Its translation is CASSDRGGELFF.

The chain has TRBV10-3 and TRBJ2-1; D not resolved. The CDR3 sequence is 11 residues long. V was shortened by 5 bases and J by 10 bases, with 9 bases between the two germline ends. CDR1 ENHRY and CDR2 SYGVKD come from the germline V gene. The CDR3, as DNA: TGTGCCATCAGTAAGAGGTCCGAGCAGTTCTTC. It is translated as CAISKRSEQFF.

V usage is TRBV12-5 and J usage is TRBJ2-7; tentative D call: TRBD1 (6 bases). The germline gives CDR1 LGHNT, CDR2 FRNRAP. Trimming cost V 6 bases and J 3 bases, with 12 bases left between them. The CDR3 has 13 residues. The CDR3 nucleotides are TGTGCTAGTGGAAAACAGGGTAACTACGAGCAGTACTTC. Translation: CASGKQGNYEQYF.

The chain uses TRBV28 and TRBJ1-2, with a weak D call TRBD1 (5 bases). The CDR3 totals 13 residues. Between the trimmed V and J ends, which lost 7 bases and 0 bases, there was a span of 9 bases. Germline V gene data show CDR1 as MDHEN and CDR2 as SYDVKM. The CDR3 loop reads CASTDSTNYGYTF. CDR3 in DNA: TGTGCCAGCACCGACAGTACTAACTATGGCTACACCTTC.